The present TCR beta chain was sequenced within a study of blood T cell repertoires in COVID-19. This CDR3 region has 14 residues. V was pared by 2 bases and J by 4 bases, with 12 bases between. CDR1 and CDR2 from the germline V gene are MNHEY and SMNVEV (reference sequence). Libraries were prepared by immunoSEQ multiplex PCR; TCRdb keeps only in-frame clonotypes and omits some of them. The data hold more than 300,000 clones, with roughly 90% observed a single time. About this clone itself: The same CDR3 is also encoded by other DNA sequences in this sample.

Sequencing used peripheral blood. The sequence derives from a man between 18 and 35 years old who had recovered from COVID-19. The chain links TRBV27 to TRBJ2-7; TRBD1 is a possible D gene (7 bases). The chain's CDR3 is CASSLRQGGYEQYF. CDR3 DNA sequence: TGTGCCAGCAGTTTACGGCAGGGGGGATACGAGCAGTACTTC.